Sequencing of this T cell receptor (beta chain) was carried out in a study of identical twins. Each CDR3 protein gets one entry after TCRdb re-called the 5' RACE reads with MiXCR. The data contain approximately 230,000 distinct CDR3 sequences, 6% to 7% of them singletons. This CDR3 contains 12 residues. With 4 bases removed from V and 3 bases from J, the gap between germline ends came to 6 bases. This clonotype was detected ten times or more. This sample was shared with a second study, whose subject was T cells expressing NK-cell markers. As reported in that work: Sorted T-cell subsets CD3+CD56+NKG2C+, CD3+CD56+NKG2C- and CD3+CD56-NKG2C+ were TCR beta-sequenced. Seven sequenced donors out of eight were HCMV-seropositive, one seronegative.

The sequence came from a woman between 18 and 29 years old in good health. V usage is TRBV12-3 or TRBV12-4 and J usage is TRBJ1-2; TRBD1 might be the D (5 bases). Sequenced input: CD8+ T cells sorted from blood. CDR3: CASSWGDYGYTF. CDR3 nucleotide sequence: TGTGCCAGCAGTTGGGGGGACTATGGCTACACCTTC.